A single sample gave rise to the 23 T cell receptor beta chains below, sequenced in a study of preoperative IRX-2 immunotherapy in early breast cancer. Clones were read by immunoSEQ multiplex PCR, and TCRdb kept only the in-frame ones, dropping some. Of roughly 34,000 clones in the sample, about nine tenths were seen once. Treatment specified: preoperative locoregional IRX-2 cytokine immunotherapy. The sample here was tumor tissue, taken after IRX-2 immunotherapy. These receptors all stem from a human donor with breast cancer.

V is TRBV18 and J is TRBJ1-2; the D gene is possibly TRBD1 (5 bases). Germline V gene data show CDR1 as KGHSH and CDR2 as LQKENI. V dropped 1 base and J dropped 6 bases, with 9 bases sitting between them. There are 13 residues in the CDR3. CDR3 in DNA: TGTGCCAGCTCACCACAGGGGATCGATGGCTACACCTTC. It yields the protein CASSPQGIDGYTF.

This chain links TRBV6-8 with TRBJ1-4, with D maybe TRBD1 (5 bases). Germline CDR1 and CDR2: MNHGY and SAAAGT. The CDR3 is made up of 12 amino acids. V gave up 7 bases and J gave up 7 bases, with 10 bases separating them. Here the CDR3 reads CASTSQGEKLFF. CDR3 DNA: TGTGCCAGCACGTCCCAGGGTGAAAAACTGTTTTTT.

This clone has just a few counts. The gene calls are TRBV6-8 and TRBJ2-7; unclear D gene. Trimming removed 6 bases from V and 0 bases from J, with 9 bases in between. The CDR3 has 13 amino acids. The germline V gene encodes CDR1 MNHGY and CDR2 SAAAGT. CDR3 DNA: TGTGCCAGCAGAGGATACCCCTCCTACGAGCAGTACTTC. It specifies CASRGYPSYEQYF.

DNA for the CDR3: TGTGCCAGCAGCTTTGCAACTAGCGGGAGGCCCCCCTTAGTGGGCGAGCAGTACTTC. It translates to CASSFATSGRPPLVGEQYF. The V call is TRBV12-1, the J call TRBJ2-7; the D call of TRBD2 is as the table states it, not checked on the DNA. TRBV12-1 represents a pseudogene. CDR3 length: 19 amino acids.

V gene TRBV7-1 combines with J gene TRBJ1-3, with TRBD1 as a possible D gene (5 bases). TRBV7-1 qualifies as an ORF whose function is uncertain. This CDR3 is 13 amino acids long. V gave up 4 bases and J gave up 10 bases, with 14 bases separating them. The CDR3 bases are TGTGCCAGCAGCTTAGGGCAGGGTTGGACCATATATTTT. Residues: CASSLGQGWTIYF.

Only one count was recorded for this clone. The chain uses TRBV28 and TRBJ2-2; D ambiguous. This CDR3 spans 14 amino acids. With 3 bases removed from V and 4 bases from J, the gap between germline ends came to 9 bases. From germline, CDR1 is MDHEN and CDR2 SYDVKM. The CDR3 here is CASSFLEFTGELFF. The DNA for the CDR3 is TGTGCCAGCAGTTTTCTCGAGTTCACCGGGGAGCTGTTTTTT.

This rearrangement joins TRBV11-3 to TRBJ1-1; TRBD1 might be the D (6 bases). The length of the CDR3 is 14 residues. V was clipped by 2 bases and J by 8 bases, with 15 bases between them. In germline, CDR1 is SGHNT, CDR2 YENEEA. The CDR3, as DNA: TGTGCCAGCAGCTTAACAGGGTCGATTCGCGAAGCTTTCTTT. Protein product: CASSLTGSIREAFF.

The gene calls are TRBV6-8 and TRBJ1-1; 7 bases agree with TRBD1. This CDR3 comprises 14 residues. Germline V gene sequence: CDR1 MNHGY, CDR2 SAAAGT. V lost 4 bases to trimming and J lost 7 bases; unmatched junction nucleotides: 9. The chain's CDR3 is CASSSTGYRGEAFF. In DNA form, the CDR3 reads TGTGCCAGCAGTTCGACAGGGTATCGAGGTGAAGCTTTCTTT.

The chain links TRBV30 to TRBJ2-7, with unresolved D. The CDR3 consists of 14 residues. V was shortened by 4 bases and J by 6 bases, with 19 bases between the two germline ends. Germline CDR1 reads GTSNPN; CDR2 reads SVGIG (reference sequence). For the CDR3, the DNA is TGTGCCTGGACCCTCCGGACGGGCGTGGGCGAGCAGTACGTC. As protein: CAWTLRTGVGEQYV.

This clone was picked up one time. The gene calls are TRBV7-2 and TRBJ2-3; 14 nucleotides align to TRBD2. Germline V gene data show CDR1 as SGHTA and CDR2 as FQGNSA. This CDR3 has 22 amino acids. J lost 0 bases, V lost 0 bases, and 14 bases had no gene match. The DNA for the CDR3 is TGTGCCAGCAGCTTAGCTCCGGGACTAGCGGGGGCCCTAGACCCTAGCACAGATACGCAGTATTTT. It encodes CASSLAPGLAGALDPSTDTQYF.

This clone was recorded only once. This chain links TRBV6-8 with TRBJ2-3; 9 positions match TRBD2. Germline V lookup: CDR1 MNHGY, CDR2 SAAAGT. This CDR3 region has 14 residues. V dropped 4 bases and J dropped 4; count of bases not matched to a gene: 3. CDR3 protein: CASSLGGGADTQYF. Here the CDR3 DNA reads TGTGCCAGCAGTTTGGGCGGGGGGGCAGATACGCAGTATTTT.

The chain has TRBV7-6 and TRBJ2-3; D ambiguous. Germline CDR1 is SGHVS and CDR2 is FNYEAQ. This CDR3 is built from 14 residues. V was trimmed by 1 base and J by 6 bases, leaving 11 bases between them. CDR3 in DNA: TGTGCCAGCAGCTTAGGGCCCACCGGGGATACGCAGTATTTT. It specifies CASSLGPTGDTQYF.

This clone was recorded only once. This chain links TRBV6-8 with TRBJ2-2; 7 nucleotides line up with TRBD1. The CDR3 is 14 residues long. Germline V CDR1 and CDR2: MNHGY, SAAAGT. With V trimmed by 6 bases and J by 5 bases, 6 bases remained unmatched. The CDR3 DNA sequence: TGTGCCAGCAGCTTACAGGGGACGACCGGGGAGCTGTTTTTT. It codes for CASSLQGTTGELFF.

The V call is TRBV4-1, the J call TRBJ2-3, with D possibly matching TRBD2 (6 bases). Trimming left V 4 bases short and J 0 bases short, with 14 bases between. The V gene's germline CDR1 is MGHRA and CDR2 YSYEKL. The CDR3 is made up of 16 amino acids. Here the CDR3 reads CASSLGTYLSTDTQYF. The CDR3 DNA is TGCGCCAGCAGCCTCGGGACTTACTTAAGCACAGATACGCAGTATTTT.

CDR3 loop: CASSPGRSMNTEAFF. CDR3 bases: TGCGCCAGCAGCCCGGGACGAAGCATGAACACTGAAGCTTTCTTT. J is TRBJ1-1 and V is TRBV5-1, with D perhaps matching TRBD1 (5 bases). This CDR3 region has 15 residues. V was clipped by 4 bases and J by 0 bases, with 13 bases between them. Germline V CDR1 and CDR2: SGHRS, YFSETQ.

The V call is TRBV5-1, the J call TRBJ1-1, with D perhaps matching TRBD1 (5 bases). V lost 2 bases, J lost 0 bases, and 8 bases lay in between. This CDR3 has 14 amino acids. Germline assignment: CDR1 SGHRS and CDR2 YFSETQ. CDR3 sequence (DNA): TGCGCCAGCAGCTTCGGGGGAATGAACACTGAAGCTTTCTTT. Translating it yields CASSFGGMNTEAFF.

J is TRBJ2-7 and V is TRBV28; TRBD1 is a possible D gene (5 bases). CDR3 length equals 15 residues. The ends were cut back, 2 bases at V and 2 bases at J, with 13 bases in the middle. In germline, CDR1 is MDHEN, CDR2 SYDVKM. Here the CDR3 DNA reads TGTGCCAGCAGTTTAAACCCAGGGCCCCCCTACGAGCAGTACGTC. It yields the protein CASSLNPGPPYEQYV.

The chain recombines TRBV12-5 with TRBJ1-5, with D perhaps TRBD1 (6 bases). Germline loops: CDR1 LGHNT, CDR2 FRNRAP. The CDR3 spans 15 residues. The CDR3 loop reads CASTLRGAVNQPQHF. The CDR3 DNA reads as TGTGCCAGCACCCTCCGGGGGGCAGTGAATCAGCCCCAGCATTTT.

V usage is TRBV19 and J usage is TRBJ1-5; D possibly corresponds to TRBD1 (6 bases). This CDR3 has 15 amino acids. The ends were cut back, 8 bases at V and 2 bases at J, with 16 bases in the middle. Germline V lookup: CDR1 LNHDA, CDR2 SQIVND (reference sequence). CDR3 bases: TGTGCCAGTTCTGAGGGGGGTGTGGGCAATCAGCCCCAGCATTTT. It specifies CASSEGGVGNQPQHF.

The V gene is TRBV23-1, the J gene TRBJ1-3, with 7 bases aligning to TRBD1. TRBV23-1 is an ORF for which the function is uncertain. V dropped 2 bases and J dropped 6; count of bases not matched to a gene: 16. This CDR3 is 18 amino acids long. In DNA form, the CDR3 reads TGCGCCAGCAGTCAAAGAGGAGTCGACAGGGAACTAAAAAACACCATATATTTT. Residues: CASSQRGVDRELKNTIYF.

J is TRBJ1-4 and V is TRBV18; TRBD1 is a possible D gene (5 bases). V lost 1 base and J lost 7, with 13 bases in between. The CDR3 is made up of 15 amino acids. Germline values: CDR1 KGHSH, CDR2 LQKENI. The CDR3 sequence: CASSPRGGSGEKLFF. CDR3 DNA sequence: TGTGCCAGCTCACCACGGGGCGGGAGCGGTGAAAAACTGTTTTTT.

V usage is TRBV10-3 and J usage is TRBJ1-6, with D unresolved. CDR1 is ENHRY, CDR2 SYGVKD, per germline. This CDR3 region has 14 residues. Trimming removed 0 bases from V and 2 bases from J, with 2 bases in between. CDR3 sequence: CAISESTYNSPLHF. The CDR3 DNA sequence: TGTGCCATCAGTGAGTCGACCTATAATTCACCCCTCCACTTT.

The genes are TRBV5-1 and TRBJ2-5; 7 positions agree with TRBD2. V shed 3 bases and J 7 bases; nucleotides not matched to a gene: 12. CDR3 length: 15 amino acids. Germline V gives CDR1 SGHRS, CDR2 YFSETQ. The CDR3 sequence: CASSWTREFHGTQYF. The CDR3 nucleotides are TGCGCCAGCAGCTGGACTAGGGAGTTTCACGGGACCCAGTACTTC.